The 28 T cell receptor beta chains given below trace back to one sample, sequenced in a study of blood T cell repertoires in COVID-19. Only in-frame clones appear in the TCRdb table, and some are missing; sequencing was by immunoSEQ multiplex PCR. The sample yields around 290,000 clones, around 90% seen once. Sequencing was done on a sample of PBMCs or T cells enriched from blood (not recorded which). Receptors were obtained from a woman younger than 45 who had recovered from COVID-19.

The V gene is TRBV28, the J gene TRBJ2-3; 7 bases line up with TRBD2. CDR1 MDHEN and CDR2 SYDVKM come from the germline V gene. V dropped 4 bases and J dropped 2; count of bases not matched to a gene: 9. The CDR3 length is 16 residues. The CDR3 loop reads CASSSAGAGTTDTQYF. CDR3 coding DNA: TGTGCCAGCAGTTCAGCAGGAGCGGGGACCACAGATACGCAGTATTTT. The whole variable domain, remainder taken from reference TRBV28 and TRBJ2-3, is DVKVTQSSRYLVKRTGEKVFLECVQDMDHENMFWYRQDPGLGLRLIYFSYDVKMKEKGDIPEGYSVSREKKERFSLILESASTNQTSMYLCASSSAGAGTTDTQYFGPGTRLTVL.

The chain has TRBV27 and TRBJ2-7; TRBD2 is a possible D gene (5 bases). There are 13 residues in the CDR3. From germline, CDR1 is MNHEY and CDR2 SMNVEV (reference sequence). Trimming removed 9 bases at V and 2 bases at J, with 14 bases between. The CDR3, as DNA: TGTGCCAGTGCGGCGGGTTCAACCTACGAGCAGTACTTC. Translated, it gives CASAAGSTYEQYF.

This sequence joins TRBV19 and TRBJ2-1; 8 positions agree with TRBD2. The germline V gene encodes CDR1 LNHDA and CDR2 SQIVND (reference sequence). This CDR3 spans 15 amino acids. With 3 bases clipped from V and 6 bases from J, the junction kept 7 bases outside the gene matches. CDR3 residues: CASSMGTRSINEQFF. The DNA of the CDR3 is TGTGCCAGTAGTATGGGGACTAGGAGTATCAATGAGCAGTTCTTC.

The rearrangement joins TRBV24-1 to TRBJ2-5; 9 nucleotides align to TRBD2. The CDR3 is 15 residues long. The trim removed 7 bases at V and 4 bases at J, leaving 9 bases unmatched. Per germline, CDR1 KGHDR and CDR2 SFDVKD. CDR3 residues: CATSPAIAGAETQYF. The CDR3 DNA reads TGTGCCACCAGCCCGGCCATAGCGGGAGCAGAGACCCAGTACTTC.

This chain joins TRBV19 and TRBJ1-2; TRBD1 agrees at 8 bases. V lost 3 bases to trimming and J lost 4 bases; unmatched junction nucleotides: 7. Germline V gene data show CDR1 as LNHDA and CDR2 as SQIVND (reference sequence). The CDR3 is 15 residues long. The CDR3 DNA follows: TGTGCCAGTAGTATCTCCCACAGGGGGACCTATGGCTACACCTTC. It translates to CASSISHRGTYGYTF.

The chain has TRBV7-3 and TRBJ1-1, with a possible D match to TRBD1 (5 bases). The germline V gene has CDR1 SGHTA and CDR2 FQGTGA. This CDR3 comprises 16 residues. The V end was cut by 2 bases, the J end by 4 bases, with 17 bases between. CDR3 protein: CASSLGAGSKVTEAFF. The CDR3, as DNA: TGTGCCAGCAGCTTAGGGGCAGGGTCGAAGGTCACTGAAGCTTTCTTT.

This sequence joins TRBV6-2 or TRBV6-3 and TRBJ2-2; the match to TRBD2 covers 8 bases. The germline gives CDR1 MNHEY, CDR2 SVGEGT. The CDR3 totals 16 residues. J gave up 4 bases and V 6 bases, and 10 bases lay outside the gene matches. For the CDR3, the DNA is TGTGCCAGCAGCCGGGGACTAGTTGCTGTCACCGGGGAGCTGTTTTTT. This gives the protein CASSRGLVAVTGELFF.

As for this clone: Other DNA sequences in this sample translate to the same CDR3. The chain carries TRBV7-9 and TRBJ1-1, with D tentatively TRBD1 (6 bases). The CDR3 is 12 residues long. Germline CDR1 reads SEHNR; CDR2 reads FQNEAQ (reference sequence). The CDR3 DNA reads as TGTGCGAGTGGGGGGGGCGACACTGAAGCTTTCTTT. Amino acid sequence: CASGGGDTEAFF.

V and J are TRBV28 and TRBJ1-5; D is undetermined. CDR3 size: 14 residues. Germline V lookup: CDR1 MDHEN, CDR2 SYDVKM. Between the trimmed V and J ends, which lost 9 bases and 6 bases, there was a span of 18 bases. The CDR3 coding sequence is TGTGCCAGTAACCCTTCGGGGAGAATTCAGCCCCAGCATTTT. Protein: CASNPSGRIQPQHF.

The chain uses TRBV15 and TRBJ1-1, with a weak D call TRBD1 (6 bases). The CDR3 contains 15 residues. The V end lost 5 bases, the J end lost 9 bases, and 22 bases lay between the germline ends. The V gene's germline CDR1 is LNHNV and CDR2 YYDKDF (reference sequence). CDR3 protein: CATSEGEGPREQAFF. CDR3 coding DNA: TGTGCCACCAGCGAGGGGGAAGGGCCAAGAGAGCAAGCTTTCTTT.

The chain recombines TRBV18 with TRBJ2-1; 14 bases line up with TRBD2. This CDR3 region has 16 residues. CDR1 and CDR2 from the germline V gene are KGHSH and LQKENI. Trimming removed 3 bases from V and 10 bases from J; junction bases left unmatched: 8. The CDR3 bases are TGTGCCAGCTCACCCCGACTAGCGGGAGGGCCACAGGAGCAGTTCTTC. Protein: CASSPRLAGGPQEQFF.

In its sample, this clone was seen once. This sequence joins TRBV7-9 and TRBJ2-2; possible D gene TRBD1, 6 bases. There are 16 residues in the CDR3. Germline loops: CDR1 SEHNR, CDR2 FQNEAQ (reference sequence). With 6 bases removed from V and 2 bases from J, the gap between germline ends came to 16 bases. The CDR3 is CASSLTGTPNTGELFF. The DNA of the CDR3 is TGTGCCAGCAGTCTTACCGGGACACCTAACACCGGGGAGCTGTTTTTT.

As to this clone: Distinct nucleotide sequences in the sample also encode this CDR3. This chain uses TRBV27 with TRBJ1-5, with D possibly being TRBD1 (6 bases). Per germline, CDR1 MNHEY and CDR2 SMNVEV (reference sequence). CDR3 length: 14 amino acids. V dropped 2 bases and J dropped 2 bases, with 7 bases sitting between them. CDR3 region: CASSLHRGNQPQHF. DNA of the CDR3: TGTGCCAGCAGTTTACACAGGGGCAATCAGCCCCAGCATTTT.

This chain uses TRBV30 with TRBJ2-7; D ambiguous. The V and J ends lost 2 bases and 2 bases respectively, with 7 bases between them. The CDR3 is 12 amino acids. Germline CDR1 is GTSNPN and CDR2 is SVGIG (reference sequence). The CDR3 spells CAWSYRTYEQYF. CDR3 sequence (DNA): TGTGCCTGGAGTTACAGAACCTACGAGCAGTACTTC.

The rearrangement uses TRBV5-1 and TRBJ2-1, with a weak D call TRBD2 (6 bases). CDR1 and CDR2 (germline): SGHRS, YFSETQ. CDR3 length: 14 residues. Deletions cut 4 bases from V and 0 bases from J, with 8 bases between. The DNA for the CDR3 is TGCGCCAGCAGCACGGGACTCTCCTACAATGAGCAGTTCTTC. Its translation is CASSTGLSYNEQFF.

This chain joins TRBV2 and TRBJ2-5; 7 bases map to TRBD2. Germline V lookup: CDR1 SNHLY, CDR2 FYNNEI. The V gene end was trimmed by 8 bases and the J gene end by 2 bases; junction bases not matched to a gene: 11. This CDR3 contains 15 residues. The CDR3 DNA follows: TGTGCCAGCCTATTGGGGCTAGCGGAACAAGAGACCCAGTACTTC. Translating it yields CASLLGLAEQETQYF.

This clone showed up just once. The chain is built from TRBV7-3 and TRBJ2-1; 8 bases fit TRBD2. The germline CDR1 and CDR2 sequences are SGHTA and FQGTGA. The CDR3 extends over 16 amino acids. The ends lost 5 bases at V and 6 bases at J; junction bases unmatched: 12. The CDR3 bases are TGTGCCAGCAGCCCATCAGGTGGAGCGGGGGCCAATGAGCAGTTCTTC. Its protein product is CASSPSGGAGANEQFF.

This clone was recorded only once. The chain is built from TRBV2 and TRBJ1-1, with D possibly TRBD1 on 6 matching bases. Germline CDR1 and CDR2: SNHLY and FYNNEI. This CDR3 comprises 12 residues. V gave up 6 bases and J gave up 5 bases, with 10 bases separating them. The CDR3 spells CASREGVTEAFF. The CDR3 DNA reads TGTGCCAGCAGAGAGGGGGTTACTGAAGCTTTCTTT. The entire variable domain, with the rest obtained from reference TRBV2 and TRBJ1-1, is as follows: EPEVTQTPSHQVTQMGQEVILRCVPISNHLYFYWYRQILGQKVEFLVSFYNNEISEKSEIFDDQFSVERPDGSNFTLKIRSTKLEDSAMYFCASREGVTEAFFGQGTRLTVV.

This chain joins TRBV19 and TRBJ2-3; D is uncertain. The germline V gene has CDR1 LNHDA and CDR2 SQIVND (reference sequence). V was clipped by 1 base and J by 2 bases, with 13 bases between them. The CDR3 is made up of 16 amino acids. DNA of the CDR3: TGTGCCAGTAGTATAGCGGGTAGATTACTCACAGATACGCAGTATTTT. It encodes CASSIAGRLLTDTQYF.

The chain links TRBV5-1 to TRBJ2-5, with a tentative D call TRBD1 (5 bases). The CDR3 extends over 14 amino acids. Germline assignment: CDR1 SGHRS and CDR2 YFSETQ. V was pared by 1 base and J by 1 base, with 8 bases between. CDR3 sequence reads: CASSLTGSQETQYF. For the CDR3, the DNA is TGCGCCAGCAGCTTGACAGGATCCCAAGAGACCCAGTACTTC.

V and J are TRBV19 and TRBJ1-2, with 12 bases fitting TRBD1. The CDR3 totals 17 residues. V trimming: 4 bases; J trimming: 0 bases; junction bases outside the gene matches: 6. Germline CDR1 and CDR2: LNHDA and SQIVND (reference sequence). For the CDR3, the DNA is TGTGCCAGTAGTACCGCGGGACAGGGGGCAGCTAACTATGGCTACACCTTC. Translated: CASSTAGQGAANYGYTF.

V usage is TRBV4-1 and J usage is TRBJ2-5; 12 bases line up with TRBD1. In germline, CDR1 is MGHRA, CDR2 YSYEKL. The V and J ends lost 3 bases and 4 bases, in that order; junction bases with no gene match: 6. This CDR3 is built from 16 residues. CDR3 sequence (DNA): TGCGCCAGCAGCCACTTGCCGGGACAGGGGGCAGAGACCCAGTACTTC. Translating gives CASSHLPGQGAETQYF.

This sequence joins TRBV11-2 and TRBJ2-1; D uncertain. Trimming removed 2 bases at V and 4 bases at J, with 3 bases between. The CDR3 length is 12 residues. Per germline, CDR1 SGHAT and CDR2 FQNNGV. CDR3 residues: CASSLQYNEQFF. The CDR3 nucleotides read TGTGCCAGCAGCTTACAGTACAATGAGCAGTTCTTC.

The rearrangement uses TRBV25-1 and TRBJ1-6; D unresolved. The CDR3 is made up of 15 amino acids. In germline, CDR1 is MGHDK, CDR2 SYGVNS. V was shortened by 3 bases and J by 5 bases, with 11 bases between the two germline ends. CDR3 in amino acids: CASSDIARNNSPLHF. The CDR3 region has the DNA TGTGCCAGCAGTGATATTGCGAGGAATAATTCACCCCTCCACTTT.

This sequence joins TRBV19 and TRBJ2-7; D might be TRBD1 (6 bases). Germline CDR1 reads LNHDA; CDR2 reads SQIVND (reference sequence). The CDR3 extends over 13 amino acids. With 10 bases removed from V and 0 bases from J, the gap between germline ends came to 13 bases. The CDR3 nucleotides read TGTGCCAAGGCGGACAGAAGCTCCTACGAGCAGTACTTC. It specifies CAKADRSSYEQYF.

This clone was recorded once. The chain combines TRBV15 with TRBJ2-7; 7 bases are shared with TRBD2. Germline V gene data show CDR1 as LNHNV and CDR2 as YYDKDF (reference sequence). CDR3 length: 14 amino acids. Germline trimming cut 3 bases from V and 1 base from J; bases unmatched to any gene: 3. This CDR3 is CATSRGGSSYEQYF. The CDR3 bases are TGTGCCACCAGCAGGGGGGGGAGTTCCTACGAGCAGTACTTC.

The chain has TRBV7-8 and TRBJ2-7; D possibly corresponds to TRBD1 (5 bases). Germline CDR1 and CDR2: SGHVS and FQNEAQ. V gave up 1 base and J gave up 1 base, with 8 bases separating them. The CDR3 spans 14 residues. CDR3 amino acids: CASSLEGVSYEQYF. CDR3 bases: TGTGCCAGCAGCTTAGAAGGGGTTTCCTACGAGCAGTACTTC.

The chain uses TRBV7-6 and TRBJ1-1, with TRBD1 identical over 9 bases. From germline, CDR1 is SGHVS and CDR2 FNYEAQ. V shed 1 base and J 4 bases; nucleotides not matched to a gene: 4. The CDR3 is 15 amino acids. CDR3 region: CASSLGTGDFTEAFF. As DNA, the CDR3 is TGTGCCAGCAGCTTAGGGACAGGGGACTTCACTGAAGCTTTCTTT.